This T cell receptor (beta chain) was recovered during a study of beta chain features in type 1 diabetes. Study-wide context: Cell yields, age and gender were similar between patients and healthy donors. Across the samples, 107,917,701 sorted cells were examined in total. The study's findings and limits: Among patients with Type 1 diabetes, TCRB CDR3s were moderately but significantly shorter in every one of the four CD4+ subsets. Patients' naive, central memory and regulatory TCRB repertoires appeared more alike than those of healthy donors.

Turning to this clone: The antigen is unknown.

Since all of the isolated RNA was reverse transcribed, expressed TCRB transcripts were what got sequenced. Naive, central memory and regulatory T cell samples produced a mean of about 3.5 million reads. Sequenced by immunoSEQ multiplex PCR; TCRdb stores in-frame clones only, minus some. The profile shows 640,000 or so clones, around an eighth of them singletons. This clonotype was sampled from a man between 18 and 35 years old with type 1 diabetes. The specimen sequenced was naive CD4+ T cells from blood.

The CDR3 protein is CASSRSTGGNTIYF. CDR3 sequence (DNA): TGTGCCAGCAGCCGTTCGACAGGGGGAAACACCATATATTTT. The V gene is TRBV6-5, the J gene TRBJ1-3, with 7 bases identical to TRBD1. The CDR3 sequence is 14 residues long. Germline assignment: CDR1 MNHEY and CDR2 SVGAGI. Trimming removed 6 bases from V and 4 bases from J; junction bases left unmatched: 6.